This section outlines one T cell receptor beta chain sequence together with its context. Its antigen remains undetermined. Qualities for individual bases were not recorded, and no much larger clone is one base off. These data belong to a study of blood T cell repertoires in COVID-19 (dated by TCRdb to about 2020). For the wider study: Samples from collaborators originated in the United States, Italy and Spain and spanned both the acute and convalescent phases of COVID-19. The prospective study material was composed of cDNA or gDNA derived from T cells, B-cell-depleted T cells, or PBMCs. The dataset comprised deeply sampled blood TCRbeta repertoires from subjects exposed to, actively infected with, or recovered from COVID-19. The repertoires were made available in a free public database intended to serve as a resource for research on the immune response to SARS-CoV-2. The samples were drawn from two sources: the first 160 participants of the ongoing ImmuneRACE study, and 1,254 subjects contributed by 6 global collaborators. Nearly every sample came with metadata listing a de-identified subject ID, COVID-19 status, age in years and sex. HLA class I and class II types, where available, came from metadata supplied by the sample provider rather than from assay-based typing. Here is what the overall study found, with its caveats: The quantity of clinical and demographic metadata differed by source and by participant and was supplied without curation.

Participants in the prospective study were aged about 18 to 95 years, lived in about two dozen United States geographic areas, and enrolled through a virtual design. In the prospective study, cohorts were assigned on the basis of participant-reported clinical history obtained from a screening survey and a study questionnaire. For ImmuneRACE Cohort 3, a participant was defined as recovered based on two consecutive negative NP/OP PCR tests, clearance by a healthcare professional, or resolution of symptoms. In the prospective study, whole blood, serum and a nasopharyngeal or oropharyngeal swab were collected from each participant by mobile phlebotomists. Over an approximately 2-month period, participants in the prospective study had the option of providing additional blood draws and questionnaires. Before DNA extraction, prospective study blood samples were shipped either frozen or at room temperature.

The immunoSEQ Assay, a bias-controlled multiplex PCR, was used to amplify TCRbeta CDR3 regions from genomic DNA. The paper's processing steps were these. The number of nucleated cells in each sample was estimated from the amplification of reference gene primers within the assay. To quantify the absolute abundance of each unique TCRbeta CDR3 rearrangement, sequence reads were collapsed and filtered. For each sample, productive Simpson clonality was calculated as the square root of Simpson's diversity index across productive rearrangements. TCRdb provides this immuneACCESS table in a form limited to in-frame rearrangements. Some clones are lacking; in checked studies, under half of them reflect an unresolved V gene, and why the rest are absent is not known. D and trimming come from the DNA, and the V and J calls and clone size come from that table. A total of some 150,000 clones appear in this sample, almost 80% of them only once. Together, the top ten hold 2.5% to 3.5% of the sample.

At the junction V is shortened by 4 bases and J by 7 bases, with 17 bases in between. The CDR3, cysteine through phenylalanine, is 14 amino acids long. The kept DNA is CDR3 alone, 42 bases in frame from the first base. The germline V gene specifies SGHDT as CDR1 and YYEEEE as CDR2. The sequence derives from a woman in her fifties or sixties who had recovered from COVID-19. The V and J segments used are TRBV5-6 and TRBJ2-5; tentative D gene TRBD2, with 6 bases matching. Sequenced sample: PBMCs or T cells enriched from blood (not recorded which). The DNA sequence is as follows: TGTGCCAGCAGCCGCCGACTAGTAGGCGTGACCCAGTACTTC. Its translation reads: CASSRRLVGVTQYF. Reference TRBV5-6 and TRBJ2-5 proteins supply the regions before and after the CDR3; the full variable domain is: DAGVTQSPTHLIKTRGQQVTLRCSPKSGHDTVSWYQQALGQGPQFIFQYYEEEERQRGNFPDRFSGHQFPNYSSELNVNALLLGDSALYLCASSRRLVGVTQYFGPGTRLLVL.